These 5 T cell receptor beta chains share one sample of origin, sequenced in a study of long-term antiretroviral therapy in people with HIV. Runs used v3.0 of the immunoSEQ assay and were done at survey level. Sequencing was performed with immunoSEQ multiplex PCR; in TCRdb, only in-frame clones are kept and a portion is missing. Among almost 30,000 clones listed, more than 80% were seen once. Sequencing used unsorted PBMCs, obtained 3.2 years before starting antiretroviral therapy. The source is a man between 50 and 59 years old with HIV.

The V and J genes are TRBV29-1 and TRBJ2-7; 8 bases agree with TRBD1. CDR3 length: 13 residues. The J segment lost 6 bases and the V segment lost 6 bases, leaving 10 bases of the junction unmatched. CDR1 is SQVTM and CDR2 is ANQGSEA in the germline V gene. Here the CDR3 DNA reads TGCAGCGTCGTGGGACAGGTCGTTGGCGAGCAGTACTTC. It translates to CSVVGQVVGEQYF.

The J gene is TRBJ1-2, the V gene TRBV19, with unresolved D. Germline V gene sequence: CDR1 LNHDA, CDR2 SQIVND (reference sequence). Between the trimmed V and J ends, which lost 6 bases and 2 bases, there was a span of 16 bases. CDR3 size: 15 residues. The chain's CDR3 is CASSFGLGGNYGYTF. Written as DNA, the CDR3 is TGTGCCAGTAGCTTTGGTTTAGGAGGGAACTATGGCTACACCTTC.

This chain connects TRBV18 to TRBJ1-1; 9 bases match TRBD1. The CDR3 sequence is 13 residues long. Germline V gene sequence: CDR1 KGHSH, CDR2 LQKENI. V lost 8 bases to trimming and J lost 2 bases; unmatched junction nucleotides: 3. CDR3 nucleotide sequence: TGTGCCAGCACTACAGGGGGCAACACTGAAGCTTTCTTT. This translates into CASTTGGNTEAFF.

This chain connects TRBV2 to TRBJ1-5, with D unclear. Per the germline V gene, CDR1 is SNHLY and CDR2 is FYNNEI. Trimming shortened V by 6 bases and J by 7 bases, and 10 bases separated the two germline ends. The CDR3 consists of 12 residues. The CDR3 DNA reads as TGTGCCAGCAGCGAGCCCGTCCAGCCCCAGCATTTT. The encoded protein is CASSEPVQPQHF.

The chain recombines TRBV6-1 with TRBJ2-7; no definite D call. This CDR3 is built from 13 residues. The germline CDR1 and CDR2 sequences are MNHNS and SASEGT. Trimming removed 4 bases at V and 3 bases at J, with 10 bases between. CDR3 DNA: TGTGCCAGCAGTGTGCTGGGTTTCTACGAGCAGTACTTC. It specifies CASSVLGFYEQYF.